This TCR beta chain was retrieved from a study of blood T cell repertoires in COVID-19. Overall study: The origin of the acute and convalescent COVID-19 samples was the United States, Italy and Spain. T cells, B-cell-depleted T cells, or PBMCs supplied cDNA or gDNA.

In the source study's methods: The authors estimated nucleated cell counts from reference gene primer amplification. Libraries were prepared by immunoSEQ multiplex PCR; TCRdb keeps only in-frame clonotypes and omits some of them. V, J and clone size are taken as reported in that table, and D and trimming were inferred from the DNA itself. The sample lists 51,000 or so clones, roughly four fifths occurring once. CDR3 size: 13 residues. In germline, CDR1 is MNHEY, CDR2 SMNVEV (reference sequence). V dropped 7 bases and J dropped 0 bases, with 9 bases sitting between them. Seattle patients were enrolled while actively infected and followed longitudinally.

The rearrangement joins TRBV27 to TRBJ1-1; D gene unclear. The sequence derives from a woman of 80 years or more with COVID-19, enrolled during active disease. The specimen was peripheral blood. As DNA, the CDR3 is TGTGCCAGCATGAGGGTAATGAACACTGAAGCTTTCTTT. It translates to CASMRVMNTEAFF.